This T cell receptor beta chain was retrieved from a study of cytomegalovirus exposure and HLA in healthy donors. General study results and limits: Per published reports, the classifier diagnosed cytomegalovirus status with high specificity and sensitivity.

Germline CDR1 is SGDLS and CDR2 is YYNGEE. This CDR3 has 16 residues. V lost 0 bases, J lost 8 bases, and 8 bases stayed unmatched. Remarks on this clone: Its antigen is unknown.

Both 60 Vbeta primers and 13 Jbeta primers went into the PCR. The protocol was immunoSEQ multiplex PCR, while the TCRdb copy is restricted to in-frame clones and leaves out a portion. The sample consists of some 190,000 clones, 87% of them appearing once. The clonotype comes from a boy under 10 years old in good health and CMV-seronegative. Material for sequencing was PBMCs. J is TRBJ2-2 and V is TRBV9, with 9 bases matching TRBD2. CDR3 sequence (DNA): TGTGCCAGCAGCGTAGTGGTAGCGGGGGCAGCAGGGGAGCTGTTTTTT. This sequence encodes CASSVVVAGAAGELFF.